The clone carrying this T cell receptor beta chain was observed once. Its antigen is not known. This record comes from a study of T cell repertoires in ileal Crohn's disease. Regarding the study as a whole: Clonality above 26.8% at surgery always came with endoscopic recurrence. Compared with non-smokers, active smokers at surgery showed more clonal expansions.

The repertoire was sequenced with immunoSEQ multiplex PCR; TCRdb's copy has only in-frame clones and lacks some. The sample has about 15,000 clones, about 78% seen once; the top ten hold less than 20%. Germline V CDR1 and CDR2: SEHNR, FQNEAQ (reference sequence). Trimming pared 0 bases from V and 3 bases from J, leaving 12 bases between. The CDR3 length is 15 residues. The specimen sequenced was ileal tissue. The sequence derives from an adult with Crohn's disease. The chain uses TRBV7-9 and TRBJ2-7; D not certain. CDR3 coding DNA: TGTGCCAGCAGCTTAGCGCTGAACACCCTCTACGAGCAGTACTTC. This encodes CASSLALNTLYEQYF.